One and the same sample provided the 7 T cell receptor beta chains below, sequenced in a study of PD-L1 blockade in urothelial cancer. Sequencing was performed with immunoSEQ multiplex PCR; in TCRdb, only in-frame clones are kept and a portion is missing. This sample carries about 80,000 clones, roughly nine tenths of them seen once, and the ten largest clones take around 5.3%. The source was PBMCs, collected around atezolizumab (anti-PD-L1) treatment. These receptors all come from a woman in her 70s with urothelial cancer.

The chain couples TRBV5-1 to TRBJ2-1, with 11 bases lining up with TRBD2. CDR3 length equals 15 residues. With V trimmed by 4 bases and J by 2 bases, 2 bases remained unmatched. The germline CDR1 and CDR2 sequences are SGHRS and YFSETQ. The CDR3 region is CASSLTSGAYNEQFF. DNA of the CDR3: TGCGCCAGCAGCCTGACTAGCGGGGCCTACAATGAGCAGTTCTTC.

J is TRBJ1-1 and V is TRBV7-6; 9 bases are a match to TRBD1. CDR3 length: 18 residues. V gave up 0 bases and J gave up 5 bases; unmatched junction bases: 13. The germline gives CDR1 SGHVS, CDR2 FNYEAQ. The chain's CDR3 is CASSLAPPTGGPNTEAFF. CDR3 in DNA: TGTGCCAGCAGCTTAGCGCCCCCGACAGGGGGTCCGAATACTGAAGCTTTCTTT.

The count of this clone is one. The CDR3 DNA is TGTGCCAGCAGCTTAGTCCGACTAGCTGAGCAGTTCTTC. Translated, it gives CASSLVRLAEQFF. The V and J genes are TRBV7-2 and TRBJ2-1; 7 nucleotides match TRBD2. J lost 9 bases, V lost 1 base, and 3 bases had no gene match. The germline CDR1 and CDR2 sequences are SGHTA and FQGNSA. The CDR3 length is 13 residues. The entire variable domain, with the rest obtained from reference TRBV7-2 and TRBJ2-1, is as follows: GAGVSQSPSNKVTEKGKDVELRCDPISGHTALYWYRQSLGQGLEFLIYFQGNSAPDKSGLPSDRFSAERTGGSVSTLTIQRTQQEDSAVYLCASSLVRLAEQFFGPGTRLTVL.

This sequence joins TRBV27 and TRBJ2-3; D is unclear. The ends were cut back, 0 bases at V and 6 bases at J, with 7 bases in the middle. Germline values: CDR1 MNHEY, CDR2 SMNVEV (reference sequence). The CDR3 covers 13 residues. CDR3 DNA: TGTGCCAGCAGTTTATCGAGGCTGGATACGCAGTATTTT. This sequence encodes CASSLSRLDTQYF.

The chain combines TRBV18 with TRBJ2-3; 7 nucleotides agree with TRBD1. This CDR3 has 18 residues. Germline CDR1 reads KGHSH; CDR2 reads LQKENI. Trimming removed 0 bases from V and 0 bases from J; junction bases left unmatched: 9. CDR3 nucleotide sequence: TGTGCCAGCTCACCACCGAGATCAGGGGGACCTAGCACAGATACGCAGTATTTT. Amino acids: CASSPPRSGGPSTDTQYF.

This chain uses TRBV19 with TRBJ1-1, with D perhaps matching TRBD1 (6 bases). Trimming removed 5 bases from V and 6 bases from J, with 13 bases in between. The V gene's germline CDR1 is LNHDA and CDR2 SQIVND (reference sequence). The CDR3 is 13 residues long. The CDR3 loop is CASSGGQGAEAFF. The CDR3 bases are TGTGCCAGTAGTGGGGGCCAGGGAGCTGAAGCTTTCTTT.

V gene TRBV5-4 combines with J gene TRBJ2-7; 7 bases match TRBD2. V was pared by 4 bases and J by 3 bases, with 7 bases of the junction left unmatched. In germline, CDR1 is SGHNT, CDR2 YYREEE (reference sequence). The CDR3 is 14 residues long. The CDR3 nucleotides read TGTGCCAGCAGCGACGCGCGCGGGAGCTACGAGCAGTACTTC. This encodes CASSDARGSYEQYF. The complete variable domain, with remaining parts taken from reference TRBV5-4 and TRBJ2-7, reads ETGVTQSPTHLIKTRGQQVTLRCSSQSGHNTVSWYQQALGQGPQFIFQYYREEENGRGNFPPRFSGLQFPNYSSELNVNALELDDSALYLCASSDARGSYEQYFGPGTRLTVT.